The text below deals with one T cell receptor (beta chain). CDR1 and CDR2 from the germline V gene are LNHDA and SQIVND (reference sequence). The CDR3 totals 18 residues. Trimming removed 5 bases at V and 6 bases at J, with 27 bases between. The record originates from a study of blood T cell repertoires in COVID-19. About the study: Material from acute and convalescent COVID-19 was sourced from the United States, Italy and Spain. The cDNA or gDNA used as material had been derived from T cells, B-cell-depleted T cells, or PBMCs.

Original processing notes: The authors estimated nucleated cell counts from reference gene primer amplification. The data were produced by immunoSEQ multiplex PCR, yet TCRdb's version contains in-frame clones alone and is incomplete. V and J calls and clone size are as listed in that table; D and trimming were resolved from the DNA. This sample has tens of thousands of clones, with approximately 88% found just once. This TCR was recovered from a man aged 55 to 69 with acute or convalescent COVID-19. The chain couples TRBV19 to TRBJ2-3; D is possibly TRBD1 (6 bases). Sequenced material: peripheral blood. CDR3 residues: CASSPPRGRGYRSDTQYF. As DNA, the CDR3 is TGTGCCAGTAGTCCCCCTCGGGGCAGGGGATATCGGTCCGATACGCAGTATTTT. Full variable domain (outside the CDR3, taken from reference TRBV19 and TRBJ2-3): DGGITQSPKYLFRKEGQNVTLSCEQNLNHDAMYWYRQDPGQGLRLIYYSQIVNDFQKGDIAEGYSVSREKKESFPLTVTSAQKNPTAFYLCASSPPRGRGYRSDTQYFGPGTRLTVL.